This is a list of T cell receptor beta chains from one sample in a study of blood T cell repertoires in COVID-19. Data came from immunoSEQ multiplex PCR; TCRdb stores just in-frame clones and leaves some out. The sample holds 150,000 to 190,000 clones, roughly nine tenths seen once. The specimen sequenced was peripheral blood. Receptors were obtained from a middle-aged woman with acute or convalescent COVID-19. Both conserved end residues are part of each CDR3. The D gene is left open where the match is weak. Clone size is shown for a subset of rows, as once, few, many or a class of expanded clone.

size: NA
J: TRBJ1-1
V: TRBV27
D: NA
DNA: TGTGCCAGCAGTACGAGGGGGGGCGCAGGGGACACTGAAGCTTTCTTT
CDR3: CASSTRGGAGDTEAFF

size: NA
J: TRBJ2-1
V: TRBV7-9
D: NA
DNA: TGTGCCAGCAGCTCTGAGGGGGTCGGTGAGCAGTTCTTC
CDR3: CASSSEGVGEQFF

size: NA
J: TRBJ2-7
V: TRBV9
D: TRBD1
DNA: TGTGCCAGCAGCAACCGGGACAGCCCCTACGAGCAGTACTTC
CDR3: CASSNRDSPYEQYF

size: NA
J: TRBJ2-2
V: TRBV7-2
D: NA
DNA: TGTGCCAGCAGCTTAGCTAGCCCGAACACCGGGGAGCTGTTTTTT
CDR3: CASSLASPNTGELFF

size: few
J: TRBJ1-1
V: TRBV6-1
D: TRBD1
DNA: TGTGCCAGCAGTGATCCAGGGGGGAACACTGAAGCTTTCTTT
CDR3: CASSDPGGNTEAFF

size: NA
J: TRBJ2-1
V: TRBV5-1
D: NA
DNA: TGCGCCAGCAATGTGGGAGCTCACAATGAGCAGTTCTTC
CDR3: CASNVGAHNEQFF

size: NA
J: TRBJ2-1
V: TRBV7-2
D: TRBD2
DNA: TGTGCCAGCAGCTCTCTAGCGGGCGAGATGTGGCAGTTCTTC
CDR3: CASSSLAGEMWQFF

size: once
J: TRBJ1-5
V: TRBV19
D: NA
DNA: TGTGCCAGTAGTATGGACGTCTTTATGACAGGTCTCAATAGCAATCAGCCCCAGCATTTT
CDR3: CASSMDVFMTGLNSNQPQHF

size: NA
J: TRBJ2-4
V: TRBV10-3
D: TRBD1
DNA: TGTGCCATCAGTATCCGGGACAGGGACATTCAGTACTTC
CDR3: CAISIRDRDIQYF

size: NA
J: TRBJ2-1
V: TRBV21-1
D: NA
DNA: TGTGCCAGCAGCACCCGGGACACCGGACCTAGATACTCCTACAATGAGCAGTTCTTC
CDR3: CASSTRDTGPRYSYNEQFF

size: NA
J: TRBJ1-1
V: TRBV12-3/TRBV12-4
D: NA
DNA: TGTGCCAGCACCAGTCGTACGAACACTGAAGCTTTCTTT
CDR3: CASTSRTNTEAFF

size: once
J: TRBJ1-2
V: TRBV7-9
D: NA
DNA: TGTGCCAGCAGCTTATTTGCTGGGGCTGACTATGGCTACACCTTC
CDR3: CASSLFAGADYGYTF

size: NA
J: TRBJ2-7
V: TRBV20-1
D: TRBD1
DNA: TGCAGTGCTGGAACAGGGGGAGAGCAGTACTTC
CDR3: CSAGTGGEQYF

size: few
J: TRBJ1-2
V: TRBV6-5
D: NA
DNA: TGTGCCAGCAGTTACTCGTGGCGGGATGGCTACACCTTC
CDR3: CASSYSWRDGYTF

size: NA
J: TRBJ2-1
V: TRBV30
D: NA
DNA: TGTGCCTGGAACTGGTCGGGGATGCAGTTCTTC
CDR3: CAWNWSGMQFF

size: few
J: TRBJ1-5
V: TRBV7-2
D: NA
DNA: TGTGCCAGCAGCTTTATTACAGAATATAGCAATCAGCCCCAGCATTTT
CDR3: CASSFITEYSNQPQHF

size: NA
J: TRBJ2-5
V: TRBV11-3
D: NA
DNA: TGTGCCAGCAGCTCGGGACAAATCCAAGAGACCCAGTACTTC
CDR3: CASSSGQIQETQYF

size: few
J: TRBJ2-1
V: TRBV6-4
D: TRBD1
DNA: TGTGCCAGCAGTGACTCATGGGACAGTTACAATGAGCAGTTCTTC
CDR3: CASSDSWDSYNEQFF

size: NA
J: TRBJ2-3
V: TRBV12-5
D: TRBD2
DNA: TGTGCTAGTGGTTTGGTACCGGGACTAAAAAGCACAGATACGCAGTATTTT
CDR3: CASGLVPGLKSTDTQYF

size: NA
J: TRBJ1-4
V: TRBV7-9
D: TRBD1
DNA: TGTGCCAGCAGCATACACTTGACAGGGTCTACTAATGAAAAACTGTTTTTT
CDR3: CASSIHLTGSTNEKLFF

size: NA
J: TRBJ2-2
V: TRBV2
D: NA
DNA: TGTGCCAGCAGTGCCGGGACACGAGGGGCCGGGGAGCTGTTTTTT
CDR3: CASSAGTRGAGELFF

size: NA
J: TRBJ1-2
V: TRBV20-1
D: NA
DNA: TGCAGCGAGACAGGATCTGGCTACACCTTC
CDR3: CSETGSGYTF

size: NA
J: TRBJ2-7
V: TRBV5-6
D: TRBD1
DNA: TGTGCCAGCAGCTCCCCTCGGGACAGGGACCCCTACGAGCAGTACTTC
CDR3: CASSSPRDRDPYEQYF

size: NA
J: TRBJ1-3
V: TRBV19
D: NA
DNA: TGTGCCAGTAGTGACGACATCAGATCTGGAAACACCATATATTTT
CDR3: CASSDDIRSGNTIYF

size: once
J: TRBJ2-1
V: TRBV27
D: NA
DNA: TGTGCCAGCAGTTCGACCCTGACTAGCAATGAGCAGTTCTTC
CDR3: CASSSTLTSNEQFF

size: NA
J: TRBJ2-5
V: TRBV9
D: TRBD2
DNA: TGTGCCAGCAGCGTAGCTAGCGGAGGAGAAGAGACCCAGTACTTC
CDR3: CASSVASGGEETQYF

size: NA
J: TRBJ2-1
V: TRBV4-2
D: TRBD1
DNA: TGTGCCAGCAGCCTCGGGACAGGGGCCTACAATGAGCAGTTCTTC
CDR3: CASSLGTGAYNEQFF

size: few
J: TRBJ2-1
V: TRBV28
D: TRBD2
DNA: TGTGCCAGCAGTACCCCCCCCCGGACTAGCGGGTCCCGAGGGAATGAGCAGTTCTTC
CDR3: CASSTPPRTSGSRGNEQFF

size: NA
J: TRBJ2-7
V: TRBV5-1
D: NA
DNA: TGCGCCAGCAGCTTGGATCGAACCACCAGCTCCTACGAGCAGTACTTC
CDR3: CASSLDRTTSSYEQYF